Included here is one T cell receptor beta chain sequence, with context. The sample originates from a study of blood T cell repertoires in COVID-19. On the study more broadly: PBMCs, B-cell-depleted T cells, or T cells provided the cDNA or gDNA that made up the material.

Per the germline V gene, CDR1 is GTSNPN and CDR2 is SVGIG (reference sequence). This CDR3 region has 15 residues. J lost 0 bases, V lost 5 bases, and 9 bases had no gene match. Authors' data handling: Cell counts per sample came from amplifying reference gene primers. Clones were sequenced by immunoSEQ multiplex PCR, and TCRdb holds only the in-frame ones, with some missing. That table supplies the V and J calls and clone size; D and trimming were determined from the DNA. The profile covers approximately 240,000 clones, with around 85% appearing a single time and around 2.9% taken by the ten largest.

The source of this sequence is a woman aged 25 to 39 who had recovered from COVID-19. Sequenced sample: peripheral blood. This chain links TRBV30 with TRBJ1-2; 7 positions agree with TRBD1. CDR3 DNA sequence: TGTGCCTGGGGTGGTCAGGGGGAGACTAACTATGGCTACACCTTC. It specifies CAWGGQGETNYGYTF.